These T cell receptor beta chains were read from a single sample in a study of blood T cell repertoires in COVID-19. Profiling relied on immunoSEQ multiplex PCR, and the TCRdb table lists in-frame clones only, not all of them. The data contain under 200,000 clones, around nine tenths of them singletons. Sequenced input: peripheral blood. Receptor source: a man aged 40-50 years with active or convalescent COVID-19. Both conserved end residues are part of each CDR3. A D gene is named only where the DNA matches it firmly. Clone size is given for some rows only: seen once, a few or many times, or a class if the clone is expanded.

j_gene: TRBJ2-7
v_gene: TRBV6-5
d_gene: TRBD1
abundance: -
CDR3nt: TGTGCCAGCAGGCAGGACAGGGTAGGTAGGGACGAGCAGTACTTC
CDR3aa: CASRQDRVGRDEQYF

j_gene: TRBJ2-5
v_gene: TRBV5-1
d_gene: TRBD2
abundance: -
CDR3nt: TGCGCCAGCAGCTTGGATAGCGGGAGGGGTCAAGAGACCCAGTACTTC
CDR3aa: CASSLDSGRGQETQYF

j_gene: TRBJ1-1
v_gene: TRBV2
d_gene: -
abundance: few
CDR3nt: TGTGCCAGCAGCTCCGTCTCCACTGAAGCTTTCTTT
CDR3aa: CASSSVSTEAFF

j_gene: TRBJ1-1
v_gene: TRBV5-1
d_gene: -
abundance: -
CDR3nt: TGCGCCAGCAGCTTGGAATCGAGCACTGAAGCTTTCTTT
CDR3aa: CASSLESSTEAFF

j_gene: TRBJ2-3
v_gene: TRBV6-4
d_gene: -
abundance: -
CDR3nt: TGTGCCAGCAGCGACCGGGAACGAAGCACAGATACGCAGTATTTT
CDR3aa: CASSDRERSTDTQYF

j_gene: TRBJ1-1
v_gene: TRBV7-9
d_gene: TRBD1
abundance: once
CDR3nt: TGTGCCAGCAGCTTATTTGGGGGACAGGGAGGCACTGAAGCTTTCTTT
CDR3aa: CASSLFGGQGGTEAFF

j_gene: TRBJ2-7
v_gene: TRBV5-1
d_gene: -
abundance: -
CDR3nt: TGCGCCAGCAGCTTGGAAGCAGGCCTCTTCTCTGAGCAGTACTTC
CDR3aa: CASSLEAGLFSEQYF

j_gene: TRBJ1-1
v_gene: TRBV6-5
d_gene: -
abundance: -
CDR3nt: TGTGCCAGCAGGACTAAGATGAACACTGAAGCTTTCTTT
CDR3aa: CASRTKMNTEAFF

j_gene: TRBJ2-1
v_gene: TRBV4-1
d_gene: -
abundance: -
CDR3nt: TGCGCCAGCAGCCAAGATGTGGGGAGCTCCTACAATGAGCAGTTCTTC
CDR3aa: CASSQDVGSSYNEQFF

j_gene: TRBJ1-5
v_gene: TRBV6-5
d_gene: TRBD1
abundance: -
CDR3nt: TGTGCCAGCAGCTGGACAGGGGCGGTTGGTCAGCCCCAGCATTTT
CDR3aa: CASSWTGAVGQPQHF

j_gene: TRBJ2-7
v_gene: TRBV9
d_gene: TRBD1
abundance: -
CDR3nt: TGTGCCAGCAGCACCGGACAGGGGGCTGGGTACGAGCAGTACTTC
CDR3aa: CASSTGQGAGYEQYF

j_gene: TRBJ1-2
v_gene: TRBV3-1/TRBV3-2
d_gene: TRBD1
abundance: -
CDR3nt: TGTGCCAGCAGTCGGACCGGGACAGGAGACTATGGCTACACCTTC
CDR3aa: CASSRTGTGDYGYTF

j_gene: TRBJ1-4
v_gene: TRBV11-2
d_gene: -
abundance: -
CDR3nt: TGTGCCAGCGGCCCTCCAGGGTGGGGTGAAAAACTGTTTTTT
CDR3aa: CASGPPGWGEKLFF

j_gene: TRBJ2-5
v_gene: TRBV29-1
d_gene: -
abundance: -
CDR3nt: TGCAGCTACCAAAGGGGGTTGGAAGAGACCCAGTACTTC
CDR3aa: CSYQRGLEETQYF

j_gene: TRBJ2-7
v_gene: TRBV12-3/TRBV12-4
d_gene: -
abundance: -
CDR3nt: TGTGCCAGCAGTACGGACATCCGGTCCGAGCAGTACTTC
CDR3aa: CASSTDIRSEQYF

j_gene: TRBJ1-6
v_gene: TRBV5-6
d_gene: -
abundance: -
CDR3nt: TGTGCCAGCAGCTTGGGGGGGGACTCACCCCTCCACTTT
CDR3aa: CASSLGGDSPLHF

j_gene: TRBJ2-7
v_gene: TRBV11-2
d_gene: -
abundance: -
CDR3nt: TGTGCCAGCAGCTTAGTTAGGGGGACCTACGAGCAGTACTTC
CDR3aa: CASSLVRGTYEQYF

j_gene: TRBJ2-3
v_gene: TRBV6-6
d_gene: TRBD1
abundance: once
CDR3nt: TGTGCCAGCAGTCCTCGACAACCGGGACAGGGGACCGATACGCAGTATTTT
CDR3aa: CASSPRQPGQGTDTQYF

j_gene: TRBJ1-2
v_gene: TRBV27
d_gene: -
abundance: once
CDR3nt: TGTGCCAGCAGTTTATTGGGTACTCCTAGTGGCTACACCTTC
CDR3aa: CASSLLGTPSGYTF

j_gene: TRBJ2-5
v_gene: TRBV7-2
d_gene: TRBD2
abundance: -
CDR3nt: TGTGCCAGCAGCTTAGGGCTAGCGGGGGGGCTTGAGACCCAGTACTTC
CDR3aa: CASSLGLAGGLETQYF

j_gene: TRBJ2-2
v_gene: TRBV30
d_gene: -
abundance: -
CDR3nt: TGTGCCTGGAGTGTACGAGCGGGTGGGTCGACCGGGGAGCTGTTTTTT
CDR3aa: CAWSVRAGGSTGELFF

j_gene: TRBJ2-1
v_gene: TRBV29-1
d_gene: TRBD2
abundance: -
CDR3nt: TGCAGCGTTGATAGCACTAGCGGGAGTTTCTTGAATGAGCAGTTCTTC
CDR3aa: CSVDSTSGSFLNEQFF

j_gene: TRBJ2-1
v_gene: TRBV7-9
d_gene: TRBD2
abundance: -
CDR3nt: TGTGCCAGCAGCTCCAAGGGACTACGCGGCAATGAGCAGTTCTTC
CDR3aa: CASSSKGLRGNEQFF

j_gene: TRBJ2-5
v_gene: TRBV2
d_gene: TRBD1
abundance: -
CDR3nt: TGTGCCAGCAGAACAGGGGTAGAGACCCAGTACTTC
CDR3aa: CASRTGVETQYF

j_gene: TRBJ1-2
v_gene: TRBV2
d_gene: TRBD1
abundance: -
CDR3nt: TGTGCCAGCAGTCAGGACAGGGGGCTTGTCTATGGCTACACCTTC
CDR3aa: CASSQDRGLVYGYTF

j_gene: TRBJ2-7
v_gene: TRBV5-5
d_gene: -
abundance: -
CDR3nt: TGTGCCAGCAGCTTGGGACAGGTATCCTACGAGCAGTACTTC
CDR3aa: CASSLGQVSYEQYF

j_gene: TRBJ2-3
v_gene: TRBV2
d_gene: -
abundance: -
CDR3nt: TGTGCCAGCATTGCGGGCCTCACAGATACGCAGTATTTT
CDR3aa: CASIAGLTDTQYF

j_gene: TRBJ2-5
v_gene: TRBV5-4
d_gene: -
abundance: -
CDR3nt: TGTGCCAGCAGCTTCTTAGCAGCAGAGACCCAGTACTTC
CDR3aa: CASSFLAAETQYF

j_gene: TRBJ2-2
v_gene: TRBV5-4
d_gene: TRBD2
abundance: -
CDR3nt: TGTGCCAGCAGCTCCCCCATGCGGGGGGGTGCCGGGGAGCTGTTTTTT
CDR3aa: CASSSPMRGGAGELFF

j_gene: TRBJ1-1
v_gene: TRBV2
d_gene: -
abundance: -
CDR3nt: TGTGCCAGCAGGTCAGTGAGGTACACTGAAGCTTTCTTT
CDR3aa: CASRSVRYTEAFF

j_gene: TRBJ1-1
v_gene: TRBV5-4
d_gene: -
abundance: -
CDR3nt: TGTGCCAGCAGCCAAGACTTGGGGAGCACTGAAGCTTTCTTT
CDR3aa: CASSQDLGSTEAFF

j_gene: TRBJ1-4
v_gene: TRBV6-2/TRBV6-3
d_gene: TRBD1
abundance: -
CDR3nt: TGTGCCAGCAGTTACTCCGTCACAGGGGGTGAAAAACTGTTTTTT
CDR3aa: CASSYSVTGGEKLFF

j_gene: TRBJ2-3
v_gene: TRBV4-2
d_gene: TRBD2
abundance: -
CDR3nt: TGTGCCAGCAGCCAAGATGATGTAGCGGGGGGGCAGGGAGATACGCAGTATTTT
CDR3aa: CASSQDDVAGGQGDTQYF

j_gene: TRBJ1-1
v_gene: TRBV6-5
d_gene: TRBD1
abundance: -
CDR3nt: TGTGCCAGCACATCCAGACAGGGATACACTGAAGCTTTCTTT
CDR3aa: CASTSRQGYTEAFF

j_gene: TRBJ1-1
v_gene: TRBV5-4
d_gene: TRBD1
abundance: -
CDR3nt: TGTGCCAGCAGCCCAGGGACAGAGAACACTGAAGCTTTCTTT
CDR3aa: CASSPGTENTEAFF

j_gene: TRBJ2-7
v_gene: TRBV28
d_gene: TRBD1
abundance: -
CDR3nt: TGTGCCAGCCACAGGGGGCAAGCTCTCGAGCAGTACTTC
CDR3aa: CASHRGQALEQYF

j_gene: TRBJ2-7
v_gene: TRBV5-1
d_gene: -
abundance: -
CDR3nt: TGCGCCAGCAGCTTCCGTAAGGGGGCCTACGAGCAGTACTTC
CDR3aa: CASSFRKGAYEQYF

j_gene: TRBJ2-7
v_gene: TRBV18
d_gene: TRBD1
abundance: -
CDR3nt: TGTGCCAGCTCACCCCCCGGGACAGGGGGAGGCGAGCAGTACTTC
CDR3aa: CASSPPGTGGGEQYF

j_gene: TRBJ1-3
v_gene: TRBV9
d_gene: TRBD1
abundance: -
CDR3nt: TGTGCCAGCAGCGCCACCGGGACAGTCGGAAACACCATATATTTT
CDR3aa: CASSATGTVGNTIYF

j_gene: TRBJ2-3
v_gene: TRBV10-3
d_gene: -
abundance: -
CDR3nt: TGTGCCATCAGTGAGTCAGCCGGACTCGCTAGCACAGATACGCAGTATTTT
CDR3aa: CAISESAGLASTDTQYF

j_gene: TRBJ1-4
v_gene: TRBV7-9
d_gene: TRBD1
abundance: -
CDR3nt: TGTGCCAGCAGCTCGGGACAGGGGAGAAAACTGTTTTTT
CDR3aa: CASSSGQGRKLFF

j_gene: TRBJ1-1
v_gene: TRBV29-1
d_gene: TRBD1
abundance: -
CDR3nt: TGCAGCGACCAGACAGGGGCTGGGGCTTTCTTT
CDR3aa: CSDQTGAGAFF

j_gene: TRBJ2-1
v_gene: TRBV6-2/TRBV6-3
d_gene: -
abundance: -
CDR3nt: TGTGCCAGCAGTTTATATATGTATGAGCAGTTCTTC
CDR3aa: CASSLYMYEQFF

j_gene: TRBJ2-2
v_gene: TRBV28
d_gene: TRBD1
abundance: once
CDR3nt: TGTGCCAGCAGTTTATTCCCCCTGACAGGGGCGGGTACCGGGGAGCTGTTTTTT
CDR3aa: CASSLFPLTGAGTGELFF

j_gene: TRBJ2-7
v_gene: TRBV24-1
d_gene: TRBD2
abundance: -
CDR3nt: TGTGCCACCAGTGGGCGCGGGAGCTACGAGCAGTACTTC
CDR3aa: CATSGRGSYEQYF

j_gene: TRBJ1-2
v_gene: TRBV11-2
d_gene: -
abundance: -
CDR3nt: TGTGCCAGCAGCTCCAGTCGGGGGACCGGTGGCTACACCTTC
CDR3aa: CASSSSRGTGGYTF

j_gene: TRBJ1-3
v_gene: TRBV28
d_gene: -
abundance: -
CDR3nt: TGTGCCAGCAGTCCCAGGGTTGGAAACCTAAACACCATATATTTT
CDR3aa: CASSPRVGNLNTIYF

j_gene: TRBJ1-2
v_gene: TRBV7-9
d_gene: -
abundance: -
CDR3nt: TGTGCCAGCAGCTTTTTACAGGGTGTCTATGGCTACACCTTC
CDR3aa: CASSFLQGVYGYTF

j_gene: TRBJ2-7
v_gene: TRBV2
d_gene: -
abundance: -
CDR3nt: TGTGCCAGCACTCGGGCCGGGGAAATTTCCTACGAGCAGTACTTC
CDR3aa: CASTRAGEISYEQYF

j_gene: TRBJ1-1
v_gene: TRBV12-5
d_gene: -
abundance: -
CDR3nt: TGTGCTAGTGGCGAACCTGGACAGTTCGGCACTGAAGCTTTCTTT
CDR3aa: CASGEPGQFGTEAFF

j_gene: TRBJ2-5
v_gene: TRBV6-5
d_gene: -
abundance: -
CDR3nt: TGTGCCAGCAGTTACTCCGGAGCGGAACAAGAGACCCAGTACTTC
CDR3aa: CASSYSGAEQETQYF